The following is a TCR beta chain sequence with its context. Its antigen is undetermined. The length of the CDR3 is 13 residues. V lost 6 bases to trimming and J lost 4 bases, with 12 bases between them. CDR1 is MNHEY and CDR2 is SVGAGI in the germline V gene. The PCR used 60 Vbeta and 13 Jbeta primers. Generated by immunoSEQ multiplex PCR, the TCRdb table keeps only in-frame clones and is missing some. In total, the table holds 60,000 or so clones. The sample belongs to a study of cytomegalovirus exposure and HLA in healthy donors. Study-wide points: Segments of the TCR beta V type were, in most cases, productive about 90% or about 30% of the time in an earlier analysis. Later on, a genetic analysis was performed. It linked a missense variant in DCLRE1C with V- and J-gene trimming of TCR beta.

The source of this sequence is a man aged 50-60 years in good health and CMV-seropositive. This chain joins TRBV6-5 and TRBJ1-2; D remains ambiguous. Sequenced sample: PBMCs. CDR3 DNA sequence: TGTGCCAGCAGATACGAGGGCATCTATGGCTACACCTTC. As protein: CASRYEGIYGYTF.